The rows below give T cell receptor beta chains drawn from one sample of a study of response to subunit inactivated influenza vaccine. TCRdb recomputed calls from the RT-PCR reads with MiXCR, one row per CDR3 protein. The table shows about 700,000 distinct CDR3 sequences, with about 15% occurring only once. The material was PBMCs from blood, obtained approximately 15 days before vaccination. Receptors were obtained from a man between 50 and 59 years old who received an inactivated influenza vaccine. Both conserved end residues are part of each CDR3. A D gene is named only where the DNA matches it firmly. Expanded clones are given a class, and other clones once, few, many or no size at all.

D,size,V,J,CDR3,DNA
TRBD2,many,TRBV7-2,TRBJ2-3,CASSLGPGGSTDTQYF,TGTGCCAGCAGCTTAGGCCCGGGAGGGAGCACAGATACGCAGTATTTT
TRBD2,few,TRBV11-2,TRBJ2-1,CASSLPKLAGGSNEQFF,TGTGCCAGCAGCTTACCGAAACTAGCGGGGGGTTCGAATGAGCAGTTCTTC
TRBD1,few,TRBV30,TRBJ1-1,CAWSVLPSGPGQGFDTEAFF,TGTGCCTGGAGTGTACTCCCCTCTGGTCCGGGACAGGGGTTTGACACTGAAGCTTTCTTT
TRBD2,many,TRBV3-1,TRBJ2-1,CASSPGNSGGESSYNEQFF,TGTGCCAGCAGCCCCGGGAATAGCGGGGGGGAGAGCTCCTACAATGAGCAGTTCTTC
.,.,TRBV15,TRBJ2-3,CATSYLGSTDTQYF,TGTGCCACCTCCTACTTAGGGAGCACAGATACGCAGTATTTT
.,many,TRBV7-6,TRBJ2-1,CASSSAYYNEQFF,TGTGCCAGCAGCTCCGCATACTACAATGAGCAGTTCTTC
TRBD2,.,TRBV29-1,TRBJ2-4,CSVEDRWLAGIKNIQYF,TGCAGCGTTGAAGATCGATGGCTAGCGGGGATCAAAAACATTCAGTACTTC
.,few,TRBV16,TRBJ2-3,CASSQSRSTDTQYF,TGTGCCAGCAGCCAATCGAGATCCACAGATACGCAGTATTTT
TRBD2,.,TRBV7-3,TRBJ2-1,CASSRGTSGRATEQFF,TGTGCCAGCAGCCGCGGGACTAGCGGGAGGGCCACTGAGCAGTTCTTC
TRBD1,few,TRBV7-9,TRBJ1-1,CASSTGQGVIGTEAFF,TGTGCCAGCAGCACAGGACAGGGGGTGATCGGCACTGAAGCTTTCTTT
TRBD1,many,TRBV10-3,TRBJ2-2,CAISPTWTGSSNTGELFF,TGTGCCATCAGTCCCACCTGGACAGGGAGTTCGAACACCGGGGAGCTGTTTTTT
.,.,TRBV29-1,TRBJ2-1,CSVDVVGDEQFF,TGCAGCGTTGACGTCGTTGGGGATGAGCAGTTCTTC
.,few,TRBV7-9,TRBJ2-4,CASSLGRNIQYF,TGTGCCAGCAGCTTAGGCAGAAACATTCAGTACTTC
.,few,TRBV4-3,TRBJ1-2,CASSQDLNTNYGYTF,TGCGCCAGCAGCCAAGATCTGAATACTAACTATGGCTACACCTTC
.,few,TRBV20-1,TRBJ2-5,CSARGGTYTQQETQYF,TGCAGTGCTAGAGGAGGGACCTACACTCAACAAGAGACCCAGTACTTC